The rows below give T cell receptor beta chains drawn from one sample of a study of blood T cell repertoires in COVID-19. Generated by immunoSEQ multiplex PCR, the TCRdb table keeps only in-frame clones and is missing some. The table includes more than 95,000 clones, 65% to 90% detected once. The sequenced sample consisted of peripheral blood. The receptor set was obtained from a woman of 80 years or more with acute or convalescent COVID-19. CDR3s include the opening cysteine and the closing phenylalanine or tryptophan. The order of the fields is J gene, V gene, clone size, CDR3 protein. Clone size is not always given. Where it is, it says once, few, many or a class for expanded clones.

>TRBJ2-7|TRBV6-2/TRBV6-3|.
CASSGGLAGVYGQYF
>TRBJ1-1|TRBV9|.
CASSVGAGGRNTEAFF
>TRBJ2-3|TRBV28|.
CASSRQGAGGDTQYF
>TRBJ2-1|TRBV29-1|.
CSVGQTGEQFF
>TRBJ2-4|TRBV3-1/TRBV3-2|.
CASSQVASVTNIQYF
>TRBJ1-2|TRBV6-5|.
CASRPGNYGYTF
>TRBJ2-1|TRBV6-1|.
CASSEVAGGRVPYNEQFF
>TRBJ2-1|TRBV7-2|.
CASSLAGGINEQFF
>TRBJ2-7|TRBV5-1|.
CASSFGQAGTYEQYF
>TRBJ1-4|TRBV18|.
CASSPIATNEKLFF
>TRBJ1-2|TRBV19|.
CASSIPRQDPYGYTF
>TRBJ1-2|TRBV4-2|.
CASSQTRNGQGYTF
>TRBJ1-2|TRBV6-6|.
CASRPDGQGARGYTF
>TRBJ2-7|TRBV11-3|.
CASSTGQGSGEQYF
>TRBJ1-2|TRBV7-2|.
CASSAVEFFNYGYTF
>TRBJ1-1|TRBV7-3|.
CASSLGFGNTEAFF
>TRBJ1-1|TRBV5-6|few
CASSLARFARVTEAFF
>TRBJ2-1|TRBV5-1|.
CASRPSSGSSYNEQFF
>TRBJ1-4|TRBV7-9|.
CASSWGDGVVEKLFF
>TRBJ2-7|TRBV18|.
CASSPYVGPMGEQYF
>TRBJ1-2|TRBV28|.
CASRGVYGYTF
>TRBJ1-5|TRBV7-9|.
CASSWGQHSNQPQHF
>TRBJ1-6|TRBV7-9|few
CASSLEDRGLSPLHF
>TRBJ2-5|TRBV5-1|few
CASSLANLAEETQYF
>TRBJ2-3|TRBV18|.
CASSPPGLATSTDTQYF
>TRBJ1-2|TRBV7-9|.
CASSPRGPRGYTF
>TRBJ1-5|TRBV6-5|.
CASSYSADRADQPQHF
>TRBJ1-3|TRBV6-5|.
CASSYSRDRNTIYF
>TRBJ1-2|TRBV2|few
CASTSGRNFGYTF
>TRBJ1-1|TRBV29-1|.
CSVEGQSEAFF
>TRBJ2-5|TRBV12-3/TRBV12-4|.
CASSNINQETQYF
>TRBJ1-1|TRBV6-5|.
CASSTGQGTTEAFF
>TRBJ1-2|TRBV7-6|.
CASSPGTGVYGYTF
>TRBJ1-5|TRBV9|few
CASSVGPGVSQPQHF
>TRBJ2-7|TRBV9|.
CASSGRGGEQYF
>TRBJ1-4|TRBV4-1|.
CASSQVGQSNEKLFF
>TRBJ1-1|TRBV29-1|.
CSVGDRDTEAFF
>TRBJ1-2|TRBV27|.
CASSGVGGVSGYTF
>TRBJ1-6|TRBV6-5|.
CASRSREGALHF
>TRBJ1-2|TRBV5-1|.
CASSLKDSNYGYTF
>TRBJ1-2|TRBV28|few
CASSLGAGGYGYTF
>TRBJ2-3|TRBV4-2|.
CASSPLPRGTDTQYF
>TRBJ2-1|TRBV7-9|.
CASSLNSRDEQFF
>TRBJ1-6|TRBV20-1|.
CSARANSPLHF
>TRBJ1-4|TRBV4-2|once
CASSQTASATNEKLFF
>TRBJ1-5|TRBV6-5|.
CASTRGQASNQPQHF
>TRBJ1-1|TRBV12-2|.
CASRLARTGDYTEAFF
>TRBJ1-6|TRBV4-2|.
CASSQDTGQGRGSPLHF
>TRBJ1-2|TRBV18|.
CASSPRAVDYGYTF
>TRBJ1-1|TRBV19|.
CASKGVQGATEAFF